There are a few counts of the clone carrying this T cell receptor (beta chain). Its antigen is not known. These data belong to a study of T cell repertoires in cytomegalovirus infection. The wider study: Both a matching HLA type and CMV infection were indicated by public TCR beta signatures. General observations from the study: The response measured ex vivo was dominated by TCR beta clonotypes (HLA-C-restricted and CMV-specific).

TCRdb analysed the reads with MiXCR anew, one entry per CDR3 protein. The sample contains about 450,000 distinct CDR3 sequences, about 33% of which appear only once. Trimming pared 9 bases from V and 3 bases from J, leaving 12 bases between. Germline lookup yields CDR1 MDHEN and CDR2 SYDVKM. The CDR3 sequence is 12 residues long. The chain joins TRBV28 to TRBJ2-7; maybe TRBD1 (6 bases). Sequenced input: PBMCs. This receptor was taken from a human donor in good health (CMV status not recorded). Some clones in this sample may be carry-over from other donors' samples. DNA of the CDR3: TGTGCCAGTGGAACACAGGGCTACGAGCAGTACTTC. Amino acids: CASGTQGYEQYF. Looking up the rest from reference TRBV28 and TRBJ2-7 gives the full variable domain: DVKVTQSSRYLVKRTGEKVFLECVQDMDHENMFWYRQDPGLGLRLIYFSYDVKMKEKGDIPEGYSVSREKKERFSLILESASTNQTSMYLCASGTQGYEQYFGPGTRLTVT.